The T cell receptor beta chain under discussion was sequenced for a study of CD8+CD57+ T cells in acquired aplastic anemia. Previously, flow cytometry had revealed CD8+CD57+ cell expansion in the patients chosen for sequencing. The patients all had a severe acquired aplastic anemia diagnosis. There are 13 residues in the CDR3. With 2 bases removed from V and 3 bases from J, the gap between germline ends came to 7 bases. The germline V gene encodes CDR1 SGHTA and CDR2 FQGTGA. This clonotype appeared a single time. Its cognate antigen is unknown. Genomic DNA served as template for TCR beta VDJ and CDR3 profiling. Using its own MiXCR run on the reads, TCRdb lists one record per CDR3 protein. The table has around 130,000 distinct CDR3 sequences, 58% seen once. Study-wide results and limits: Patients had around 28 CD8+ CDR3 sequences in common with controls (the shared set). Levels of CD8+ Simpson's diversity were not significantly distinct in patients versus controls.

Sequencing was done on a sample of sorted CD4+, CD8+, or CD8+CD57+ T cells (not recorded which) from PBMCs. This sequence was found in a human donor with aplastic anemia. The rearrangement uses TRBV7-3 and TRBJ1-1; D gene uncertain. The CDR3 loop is CASSLQGYTEAFF. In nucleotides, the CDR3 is TGTGCCAGCAGCTTACAAGGTTACACTGAAGCTTTCTTT.